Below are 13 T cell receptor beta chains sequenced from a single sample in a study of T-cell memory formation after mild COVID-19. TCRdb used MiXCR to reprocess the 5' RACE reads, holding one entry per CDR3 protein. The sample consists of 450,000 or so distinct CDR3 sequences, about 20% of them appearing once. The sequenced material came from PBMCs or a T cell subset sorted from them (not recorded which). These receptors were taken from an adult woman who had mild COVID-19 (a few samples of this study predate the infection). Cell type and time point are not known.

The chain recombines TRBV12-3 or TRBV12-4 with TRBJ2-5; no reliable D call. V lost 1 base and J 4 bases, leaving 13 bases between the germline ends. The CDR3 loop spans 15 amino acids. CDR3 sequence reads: CASSLVDTLGETQYF. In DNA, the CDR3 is TGTGCCAGCAGTTTAGTCGACACCCTGGGAGAGACCCAGTACTTC.

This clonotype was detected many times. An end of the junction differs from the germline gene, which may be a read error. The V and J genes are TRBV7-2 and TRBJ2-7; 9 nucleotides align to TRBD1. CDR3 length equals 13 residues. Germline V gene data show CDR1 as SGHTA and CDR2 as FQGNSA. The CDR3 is CASSLDRGYEQYF. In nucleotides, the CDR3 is TGCGCCAGCAGCTTGGACAGGGGTTACGAGCAGTACTTC. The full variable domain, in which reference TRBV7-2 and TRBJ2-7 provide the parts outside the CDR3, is GAGVSQSPSNKVTEKGKDVELRCDPISGHTALYWYRQSLGQGLEFLIYFQGNSAPDKSGLPSDRFSAERTGGSVSTLTIQRTQQEDSAVYLCASSLDRGYEQYFGPGTRLTVT.

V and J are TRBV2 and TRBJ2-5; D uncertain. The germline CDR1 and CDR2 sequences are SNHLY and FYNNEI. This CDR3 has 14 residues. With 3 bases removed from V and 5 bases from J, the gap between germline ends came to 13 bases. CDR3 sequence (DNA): TGTGCCAGCAGTGAGAGGCGCAGTGGGGAGACCCAGTACTTC. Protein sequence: CASSERRSGETQYF.

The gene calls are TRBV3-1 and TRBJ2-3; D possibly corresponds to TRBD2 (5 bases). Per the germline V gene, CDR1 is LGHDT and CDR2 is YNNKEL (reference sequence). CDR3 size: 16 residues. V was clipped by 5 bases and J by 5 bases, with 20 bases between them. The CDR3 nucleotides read TGTGCCAGCAGCGCGACGGGGAATTCTCGTGGAGATACGCAGTATTTT. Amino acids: CASSATGNSRGDTQYF.

The CDR3 coding sequence is TGTGCCAGCAGCCCTGGGGACTTCATAGATACGCAGTATTTT. Encoded protein: CASSPGDFIDTQYF. V gene TRBV7-9 combines with J gene TRBJ2-3; D perhaps matches TRBD2 (6 bases). V was pared by 5 bases and J by 5 bases, with 14 bases between. CDR1 and CDR2 (germline): SEHNR, FQNEAQ (reference sequence). The CDR3 runs to 14 residues.

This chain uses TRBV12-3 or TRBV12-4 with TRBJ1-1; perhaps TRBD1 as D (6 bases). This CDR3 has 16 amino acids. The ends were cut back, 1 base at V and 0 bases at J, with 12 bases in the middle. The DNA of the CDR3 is TGTGCCAGCAGTTTAGGGCAGGGGACCCTGAACACTGAAGCTTTCTTT. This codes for CASSLGQGTLNTEAFF.

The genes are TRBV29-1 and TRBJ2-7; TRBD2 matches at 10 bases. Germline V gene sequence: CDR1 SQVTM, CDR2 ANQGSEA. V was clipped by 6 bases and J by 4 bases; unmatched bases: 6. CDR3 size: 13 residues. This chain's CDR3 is CSVLAGGGYEQYF. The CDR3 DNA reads TGCAGCGTCTTAGCGGGAGGAGGTTACGAGCAGTACTTC.

CDR3 in amino acids: CASTLGEAYTQYF. The CDR3 bases are TGTGCCAGCACGCTTGGGGAGGCATATACGCAGTATTTT. This chain connects TRBV12-3 or TRBV12-4 to TRBJ2-3, with D tentatively TRBD2 (6 bases). The CDR3 length is 13 residues. Trimming pared 7 bases from V and 7 bases from J, leaving 15 bases between.

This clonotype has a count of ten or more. The CDR3 spells CASSLLDGEQYF. The CDR3 region has the DNA TGCGCCAGCAGCTTGTTGGACGGCGAGCAGTACTTC. V gene TRBV5-1 combines with J gene TRBJ2-7; D gene uncertain. The CDR3 runs 12 residues. The germline V gene encodes CDR1 SGHRS and CDR2 YFSETQ. V was clipped by 1 base and J by 6 bases, with 8 bases between them.

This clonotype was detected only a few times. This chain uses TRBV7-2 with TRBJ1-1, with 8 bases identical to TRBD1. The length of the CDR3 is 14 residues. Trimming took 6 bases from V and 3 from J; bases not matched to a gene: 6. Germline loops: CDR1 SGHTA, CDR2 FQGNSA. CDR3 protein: CASRITGGHTEAFF. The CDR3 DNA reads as TGTGCCAGCAGGATAACAGGGGGGCACACTGAAGCTTTCTTT.

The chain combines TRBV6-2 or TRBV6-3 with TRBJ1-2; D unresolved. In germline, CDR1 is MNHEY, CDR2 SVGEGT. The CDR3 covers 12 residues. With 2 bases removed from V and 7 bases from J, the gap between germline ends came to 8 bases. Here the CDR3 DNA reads TGTGCCAGCAGTTACGAGGGATTTGGCTACACCTTC. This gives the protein CASSYEGFGYTF.

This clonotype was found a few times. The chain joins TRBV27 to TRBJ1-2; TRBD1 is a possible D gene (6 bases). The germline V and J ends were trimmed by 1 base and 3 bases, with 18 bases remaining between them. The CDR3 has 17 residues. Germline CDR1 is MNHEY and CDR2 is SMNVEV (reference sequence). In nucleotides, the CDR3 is TGTGCCAGCAGTTTATTCTCCGTCCCCACAGGGTACTATGGCTACACCTTC. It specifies CASSLFSVPTGYYGYTF.

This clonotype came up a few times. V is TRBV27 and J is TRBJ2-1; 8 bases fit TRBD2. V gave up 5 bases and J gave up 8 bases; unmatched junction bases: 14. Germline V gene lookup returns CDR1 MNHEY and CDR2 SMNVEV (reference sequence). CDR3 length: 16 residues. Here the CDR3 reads CASSAAPAGAGDEQFF. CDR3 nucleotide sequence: TGTGCCAGCAGTGCTGCCCCAGCGGGAGCTGGAGATGAGCAGTTCTTC.